Reported below is one TCR beta chain. Its target is unknown. PCR employed 60 Vbeta and 13 Jbeta primers. The protocol was immunoSEQ multiplex PCR, while the TCRdb copy is restricted to in-frame clones and leaves out a portion. The sample records 140,000 to 150,000 clones, about 71% being singletons. This record belongs to a study of cytomegalovirus exposure and HLA in healthy donors. Study outcomes and limitations: One variant, a missense change in DCLRE1C, was linked in a later analysis to TCR beta V- and J-gene trimming. HLA allele associations emerged for 15,000 to 20,000 TCR beta sequences in a later analysis, at 0.05 false discovery rate. TCR sequences were mostly rare, though some public TCRs occurred in many donors.

The junction had 4 bases not matched to a gene; V was cut back by 6 bases and J by 0 bases. Germline V gene data show CDR1 as MNHEY and CDR2 as SMNVEV (reference sequence). The CDR3 totals 14 residues. The clonotype originates from a woman in her sixties or seventies in good health and CMV-seropositive. The chain recombines TRBV27 with TRBJ1-2, with 7 bases lining up with TRBD1. Sample: PBMCs. CDR3 protein: CASRQGLSNYGYTF. The DNA of the CDR3 is TGTGCCAGCAGACAGGGGCTATCTAACTATGGCTACACCTTC.